The subject of this entry is one TCR beta chain. TCRdb called the RT-PCR reads again in MiXCR, with one record for every CDR3 protein. Found here are 150,000 to 200,000 distinct CDR3 sequences, over 25% of them singletons; the top ten hold 3.2%. These data come from a study of patients and donors after allogeneic stem cell transplantation. The germline gives CDR1 LNHNV, CDR2 YYDKDF (reference sequence). The CDR3 loop spans 15 amino acids. J lost 7 bases, V lost 2 bases, and 7 bases had no gene match. The chain has TRBV15 and TRBJ1-5, with 8 bases identical to TRBD1. This TCR derives from a human donor who was either an allogeneic HSCT recipient or a stem cell or donor lymphocyte infusion donor (not recorded which). It is not recorded whose cells these are; they may come from a transplant donor. The sample comprised blood, either unsorted or a sorted T cell fraction (not recorded which). DNA of the CDR3: TGTGCCACCAGCAGAAGACAGGGGTTAGAGCAGCCCCAGCATTTT. This codes for CATSRRQGLEQPQHF.